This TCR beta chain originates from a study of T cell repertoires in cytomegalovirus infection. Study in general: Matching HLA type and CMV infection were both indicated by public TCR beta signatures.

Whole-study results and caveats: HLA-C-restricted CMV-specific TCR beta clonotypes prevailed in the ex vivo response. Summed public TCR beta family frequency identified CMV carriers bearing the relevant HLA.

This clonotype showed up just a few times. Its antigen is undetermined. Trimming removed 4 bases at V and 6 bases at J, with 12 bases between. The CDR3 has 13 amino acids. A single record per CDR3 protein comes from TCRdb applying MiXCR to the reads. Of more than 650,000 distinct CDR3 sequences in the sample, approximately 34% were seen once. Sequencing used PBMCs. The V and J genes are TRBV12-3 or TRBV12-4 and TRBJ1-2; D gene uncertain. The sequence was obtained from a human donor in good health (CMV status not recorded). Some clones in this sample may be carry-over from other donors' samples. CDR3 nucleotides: TGTGCCAGCAGTTATATGGGGTTGAATGGCTACACCTTC. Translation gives CASSYMGLNGYTF.